The rows below give T cell receptor beta chains drawn from one sample of a study of cytomegalovirus exposure and HLA in healthy donors. This table comes from immunoSEQ multiplex PCR, and its TCRdb copy is limited to in-frame clones, with some not included. This sample has 150,000 to 200,000 clones, with roughly four fifths found just once. The sample comprised PBMCs. The receptors originated from a woman in her twenties or thirties in good health and CMV-seronegative. The CDR3 runs from the conserved cysteine through the conserved F or W. The D gene is left open where the match is weak. The size field is filled for only some rows; it gives once, few, many or a size class.

TRBJ1-5 | NA | TRBD1 | TRBV7-2 | CASSLSGQGNQPQHF | TGTGCCAGCAGCTTATCCGGACAGGGAAATCAGCCCCAGCATTTT
TRBJ2-3 | NA | NA | TRBV28 | CASNPLTGTDTQYF | TGTGCCAGCAACCCCCTTACAGGCACAGATACGCAGTATTTT
TRBJ2-1 | NA | TRBD1 | TRBV6-6 | CASSAQGVEQFF | TGTGCCAGCAGTGCACAGGGGGTTGAGCAGTTCTTC
TRBJ2-1 | NA | NA | TRBV12-2 | CASRFLPGQFF | TGTGCAAGTCGCTTCTTGCCAGGGCAGTTCTTC
TRBJ2-1 | NA | NA | TRBV7-2 | CASSLLDNEQFF | TGTGCCAGCAGCTTACTAGACAATGAGCAGTTCTTC
TRBJ1-5 | few | NA | TRBV4-3 | CASSQAENQPQHF | TGCGCCAGCAGCCAAGCAGAAAATCAGCCCCAGCATTTT
TRBJ2-7 | NA | TRBD1 | TRBV6-5 | CASSSQQGYEQYF | TGTGCCAGCAGTTCGCAACAGGGGTACGAGCAGTACTTC
TRBJ2-7 | NA | TRBD2 | TRBV14 | CASSLGRGGYEQYF | TGTGCCAGCAGCCTAGGTCGGGGGGGCTACGAGCAGTACTTC
TRBJ2-3 | once | TRBD2 | TRBV27 | CASSLGGSSTDTQYF | TGTGCCAGCAGTTTGGGCGGGAGTAGCACAGATACGCAGTATTTT
TRBJ1-1 | few | NA | TRBV5-4 | CASSWRPDTEAFF | TGTGCCAGCAGCTGGAGGCCGGACACTGAAGCTTTCTTT
TRBJ2-3 | NA | TRBD2 | TRBV4-3 | CASSGRVSSGGTHGAQYF | TGCGCCAGCAGCGGCCGAGTTAGTAGCGGGGGGACTCATGGTGCGCAGTATTTT
TRBJ2-7 | NA | TRBD2 | TRBV7-2 | CASSWLAGSSYEQYF | TGTGCCAGCAGCTGGTTAGCGGGTAGCTCCTACGAGCAGTACTTC
TRBJ2-4 | NA | TRBD1 | TRBV5-3 | CARSLGQRKNIQYF | TGTGCCAGAAGCCTGGGACAGAGGAAAAACATTCAGTACTTC
TRBJ2-2 | NA | NA | TRBV9 | CASSTGRLGELFF | TGTGCCAGCAGCACAGGGAGATTGGGGGAGCTGTTTTTT
TRBJ2-5 | NA | NA | TRBV27 | CASSLAGSQGETQYF | TGTGCCAGCAGTTTAGCGGGGAGTCAAGGAGAGACCCAGTACTTC
TRBJ2-1 | NA | NA | TRBV10-3 | CAISGTSSYNEQFF | TGTGCCATCAGTGGGACTTCCTCCTACAATGAGCAGTTCTTC
TRBJ2-4 | NA | NA | TRBV9 | CASSVRVRTKNIQYF | TGTGCCAGCAGCGTCAGGGTACGAACCAAAAACATTCAGTACTTC
TRBJ2-5 | NA | TRBD1 | TRBV28 | CASSSTGTGGEQYF | TGTGCCAGCAGTTCTACAGGGACAGGGGGAGAGCAGTACTTC
TRBJ2-7 | few | TRBD1 | TRBV27 | CASRDRGRKQYF | TGTGCCAGCAGGGACAGGGGGAGGAAGCAGTACTTC
TRBJ2-7 | NA | TRBD1 | TRBV7-7 | CASSAGQGSGYEQYF | TGTGCCAGCAGCGCGGGACAGGGGTCAGGCTACGAGCAGTACTTC
TRBJ1-6 | NA | TRBD1 | TRBV5-1 | CASSLGTGANSPLHF | TGCGCCAGCAGCTTGGGGACAGGGGCTAATTCACCCCTCCACTTT
TRBJ2-2 | NA | TRBD1 | TRBV9 | CASSVGGQVVYTGELFF | TGTGCCAGCAGCGTAGGGGGACAGGTCGTTTACACCGGGGAGCTGTTTTTT
TRBJ2-7 | NA | NA | TRBV10-2 | CASSESRGGPYEQYF | TGCGCCAGCAGTGAGTCACGGGGAGGTCCCTACGAGCAGTACTTC
TRBJ1-1 | NA | NA | TRBV29-1 | CSVEQQGLTEAFF | TGCAGCGTGGAACAACAGGGTTTAACTGAAGCTTTCTTT
TRBJ1-1 | NA | NA | TRBV9 | CASSVGGGLRVNTEAFF | TGTGCCAGCAGCGTAGGAGGAGGGCTAAGGGTGAACACTGAAGCTTTCTTT
TRBJ1-5 | NA | NA | TRBV7-9 | CASSFSYRAGDQPQHF | TGTGCCAGCAGCTTTTCTTACAGGGCCGGGGATCAGCCCCAGCATTTT
TRBJ1-1 | few | TRBD1 | TRBV5-6 | CASSFRDRNTEAFF | TGTGCCAGCAGCTTCCGGGACAGGAACACTGAAGCTTTCTTT
TRBJ2-1 | NA | TRBD1 | TRBV27 | CASSLLDRANEQFF | TGTGCCAGCAGTTTATTGGACAGGGCGAATGAGCAGTTCTTC
TRBJ2-7 | NA | NA | TRBV5-6 | CASSPGQLYEQYF | TGTGCCAGCAGCCCCGGACAGCTCTACGAGCAGTACTTC